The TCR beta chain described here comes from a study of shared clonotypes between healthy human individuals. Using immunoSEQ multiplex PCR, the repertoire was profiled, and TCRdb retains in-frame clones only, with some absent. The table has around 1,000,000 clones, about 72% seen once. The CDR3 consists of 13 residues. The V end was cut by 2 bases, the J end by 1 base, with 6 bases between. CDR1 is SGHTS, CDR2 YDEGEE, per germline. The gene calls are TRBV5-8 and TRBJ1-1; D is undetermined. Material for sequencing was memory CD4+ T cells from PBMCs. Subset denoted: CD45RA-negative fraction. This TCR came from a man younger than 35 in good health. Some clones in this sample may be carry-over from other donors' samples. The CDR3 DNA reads TGTGCCAGCAGCTTTTCAGCGAACACTGAAGCTTTCTTT. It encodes CASSFSANTEAFF. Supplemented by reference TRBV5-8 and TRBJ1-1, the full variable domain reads EAGVTQSPTHLIKTRGQQATLRCSPISGHTSVYWYQQALGLGLQFLLWYDEGEERNRGNFPPRFSGRQFPNYSSELNVNALELEDSALYLCASSFSANTEAFFGQGTRLTVV.